Included here is one T cell receptor beta chain sequence, with context. The target antigen is unknown. V shed 10 bases and J shed 3 bases, with 21 bases lying between them. Germline CDR1 and CDR2: LNHDA and SQIVND (reference sequence). CDR3 length equals 15 residues. Multiplex touch-down PCR with TRB-A/B primers amplified rearranged V-D-J TRB sequences. TCRdb used MiXCR to reprocess the multiplex PCR reads, holding one entry per CDR3 protein. The top ten clones hold approximately 2.5% of a sample with around 13,000 distinct CDR3 sequences, under 30% of them seen once. This entry is derived from a study of T cell repertoires in aging, cancer and after chemotherapy. Study-wide results and limits: Across the chemotherapy interval, each cancer cohort showed higher median generation probability, suggesting thymic rebound.

Amplification of TCR beta used genomic DNA extracted from peripheral blood. What was sequenced was blood. J is TRBJ1-2 and V is TRBV19; D is unresolved. The sequence was collected from a human donor in good health. The CDR3 reads CATSPAAGSYYGYTF. The CDR3 DNA reads TGTGCCACCTCGCCCGCCGCCGGGTCCTACTATGGCTACACCTTC.